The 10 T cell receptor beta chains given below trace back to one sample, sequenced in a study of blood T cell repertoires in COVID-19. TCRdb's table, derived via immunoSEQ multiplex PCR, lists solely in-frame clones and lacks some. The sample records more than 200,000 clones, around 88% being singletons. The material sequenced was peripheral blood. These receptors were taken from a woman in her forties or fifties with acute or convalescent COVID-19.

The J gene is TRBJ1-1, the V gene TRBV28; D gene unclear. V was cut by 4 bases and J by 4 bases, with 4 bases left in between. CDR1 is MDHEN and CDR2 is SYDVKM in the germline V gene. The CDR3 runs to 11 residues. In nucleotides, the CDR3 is TGTGCCAGCAGTTCGGGCACTGAAGCTTTCTTT. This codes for CASSSGTEAFF.

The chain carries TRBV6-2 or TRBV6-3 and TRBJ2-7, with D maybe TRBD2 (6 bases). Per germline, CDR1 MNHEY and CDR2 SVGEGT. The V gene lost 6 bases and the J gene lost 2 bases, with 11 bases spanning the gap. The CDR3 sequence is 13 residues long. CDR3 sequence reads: CASRPSATYEQYF. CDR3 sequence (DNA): TGTGCCAGCAGGCCTAGCGCGACCTACGAGCAGTACTTC.

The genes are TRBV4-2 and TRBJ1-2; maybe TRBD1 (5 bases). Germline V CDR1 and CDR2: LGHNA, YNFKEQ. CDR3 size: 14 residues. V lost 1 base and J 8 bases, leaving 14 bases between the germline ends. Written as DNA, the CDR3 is TGTGCCAGCAGCCAAGGGACGGGGGATTTAGGCTACACCTTC. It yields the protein CASSQGTGDLGYTF.

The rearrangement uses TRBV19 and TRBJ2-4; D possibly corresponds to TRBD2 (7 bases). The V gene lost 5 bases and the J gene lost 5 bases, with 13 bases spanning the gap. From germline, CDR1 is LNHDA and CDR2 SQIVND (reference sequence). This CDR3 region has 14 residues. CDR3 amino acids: CASSFGGRENIQYF. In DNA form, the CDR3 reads TGTGCCAGTAGTTTCGGGGGGCGGGAAAACATTCAGTACTTC.

CDR3 coding DNA: TGTGCCAGCAGCTTGACCGGGTTTGGTAAGCGGTTCGAAGATACGCAGTATTTT. Its protein is CASSLTGFGKRFEDTQYF. The chain has TRBV11-3 and TRBJ2-3; possibly TRBD2 for D (5 bases). Germline CDR1 reads SGHNT; CDR2 reads YENEEA. The CDR3 length is 18 residues. V lost 3 bases and J 5 bases, leaving 24 bases between the germline ends.

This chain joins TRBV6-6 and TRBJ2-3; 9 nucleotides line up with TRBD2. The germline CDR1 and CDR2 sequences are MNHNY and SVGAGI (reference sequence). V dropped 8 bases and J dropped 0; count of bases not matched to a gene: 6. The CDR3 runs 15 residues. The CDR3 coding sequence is TGTGCCAGCTTTGCTAGCGGGACTAGCACAGATACGCAGTATTTT. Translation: CASFASGTSTDTQYF.

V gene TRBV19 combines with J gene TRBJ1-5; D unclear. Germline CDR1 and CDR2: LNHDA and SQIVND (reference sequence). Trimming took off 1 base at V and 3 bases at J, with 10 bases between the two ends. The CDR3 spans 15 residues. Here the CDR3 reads CASSIVAGPNQPQHF. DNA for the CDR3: TGTGCCAGTAGTATAGTGGCGGGTCCCAATCAGCCCCAGCATTTT.

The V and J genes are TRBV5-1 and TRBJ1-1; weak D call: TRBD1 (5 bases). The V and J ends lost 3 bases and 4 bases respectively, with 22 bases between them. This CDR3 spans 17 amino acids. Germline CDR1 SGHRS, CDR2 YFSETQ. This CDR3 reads CASSSAWTGMGGTEAFF. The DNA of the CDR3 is TGCGCCAGCAGCTCCGCATGGACTGGAATGGGGGGCACTGAAGCTTTCTTT.

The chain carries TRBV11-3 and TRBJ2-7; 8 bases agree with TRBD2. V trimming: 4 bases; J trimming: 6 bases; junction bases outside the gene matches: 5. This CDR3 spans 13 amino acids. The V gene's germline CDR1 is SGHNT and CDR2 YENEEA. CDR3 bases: TGTGCCAGCAGCTCCGGGACTAGTGGCGAGCAGTACTTC. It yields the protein CASSSGTSGEQYF.

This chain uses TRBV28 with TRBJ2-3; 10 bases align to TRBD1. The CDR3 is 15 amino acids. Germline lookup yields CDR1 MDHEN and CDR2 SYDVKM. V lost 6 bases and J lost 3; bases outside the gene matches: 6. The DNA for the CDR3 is TGTGCCAGCAGACGACGGGACAGGGGAACAGATACGCAGTATTTT. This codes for CASRRRDRGTDTQYF.